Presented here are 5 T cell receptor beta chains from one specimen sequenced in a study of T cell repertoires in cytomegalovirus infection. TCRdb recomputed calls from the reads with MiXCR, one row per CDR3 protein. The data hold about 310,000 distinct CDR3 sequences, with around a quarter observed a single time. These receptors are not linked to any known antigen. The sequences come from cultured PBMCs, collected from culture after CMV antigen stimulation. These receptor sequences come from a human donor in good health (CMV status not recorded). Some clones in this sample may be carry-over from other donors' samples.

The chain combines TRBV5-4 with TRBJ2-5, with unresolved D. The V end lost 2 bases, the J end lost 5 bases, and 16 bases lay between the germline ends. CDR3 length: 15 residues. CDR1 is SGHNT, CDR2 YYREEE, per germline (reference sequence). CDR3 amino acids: CASSFGSGARETQYF. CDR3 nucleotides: TGTGCCAGCAGCTTTGGGTCCGGCGCACGGGAGACCCAGTACTTC.

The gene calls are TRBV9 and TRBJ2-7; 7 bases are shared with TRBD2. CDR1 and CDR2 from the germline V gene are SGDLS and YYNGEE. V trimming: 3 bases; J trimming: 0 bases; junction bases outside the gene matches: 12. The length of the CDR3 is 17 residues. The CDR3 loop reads CASSAGLVPTPSYEQYF. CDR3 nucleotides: TGTGCCAGCAGCGCCGGACTAGTTCCCACCCCCTCCTACGAGCAGTACTTC.

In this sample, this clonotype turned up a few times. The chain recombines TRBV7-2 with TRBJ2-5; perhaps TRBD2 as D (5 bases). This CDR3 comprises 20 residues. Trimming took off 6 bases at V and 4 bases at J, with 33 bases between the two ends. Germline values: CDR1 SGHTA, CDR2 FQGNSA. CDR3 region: CASSFSDWASFRLRRETQYF. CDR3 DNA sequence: TGTGCCAGCAGTTTCTCCGATTGGGCTAGCTTTCGGCTGAGAAGAGAGACCCAGTACTTC.

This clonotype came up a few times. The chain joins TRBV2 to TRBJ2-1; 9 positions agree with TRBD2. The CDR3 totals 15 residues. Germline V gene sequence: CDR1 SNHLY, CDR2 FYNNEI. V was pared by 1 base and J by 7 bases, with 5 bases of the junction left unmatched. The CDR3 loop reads CASSEVASGVNEQFF. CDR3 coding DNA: TGTGCCAGCAGTGAAGTGGCTAGCGGGGTGAATGAGCAGTTCTTC.

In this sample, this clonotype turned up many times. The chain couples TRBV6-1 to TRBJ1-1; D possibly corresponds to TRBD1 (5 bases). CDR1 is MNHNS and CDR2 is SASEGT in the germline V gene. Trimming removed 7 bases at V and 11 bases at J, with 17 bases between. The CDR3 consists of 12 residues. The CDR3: CASNQGASRAFF. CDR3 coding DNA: TGTGCCAGCAACCAGGGAGCGTCCCGGGCTTTCTTT.